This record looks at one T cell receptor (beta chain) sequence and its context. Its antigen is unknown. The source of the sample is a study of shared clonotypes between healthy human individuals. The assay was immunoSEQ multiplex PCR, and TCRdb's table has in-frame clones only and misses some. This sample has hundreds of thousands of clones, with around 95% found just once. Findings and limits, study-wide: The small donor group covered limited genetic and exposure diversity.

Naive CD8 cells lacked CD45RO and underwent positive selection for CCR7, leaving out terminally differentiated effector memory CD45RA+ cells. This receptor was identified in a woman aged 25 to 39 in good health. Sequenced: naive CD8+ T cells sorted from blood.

This CDR3 reads CAIMRGRQTEAFF. In DNA form, the CDR3 reads TGTGCCATCATGAGGGGGAGACAGACTGAAGCTTTCTTT. This rearrangement joins TRBV10-3 to TRBJ1-1, with D possibly being TRBD1 (6 bases). Germline V gene data show CDR1 as ENHRY and CDR2 as SYGVKD. Trimming took 7 bases from V and 5 from J, leaving 14 bases between them. The CDR3 has 13 residues.